Included here is one T cell receptor beta chain sequence, with context. Its antigen remains unknown. Time point specified: blood 4 weeks post-SBRT, at nephrectomy. The treatment was: 15 Gy SBRT to primary tumor, nephrectomy 4 weeks later. Nephrectomy followed 15 Gy stereotactic body radiation by 4 weeks. The patient's renal cell carcinoma had clear cell pathology. From germline, CDR1 is SGHTA and CDR2 FQGNSA. The ends lost 0 bases at V and 4 bases at J; junction bases unmatched: 10. The CDR3 length is 17 residues. This entry belongs to a study of radiation and T cells in renal cell carcinoma. Here immunoSEQ multiplex PCR was the method, and the copy in TCRdb shows in-frame clones only, minus some. The sample shows around 81,000 clones, 70% to 90% of them seen only once. The study's findings and limits: No pretreatment tumor biopsies were available for baseline clonotypes. Top tumor clonotypes rose in blood 2 weeks post-radiation, then contracted.

V usage is TRBV7-2 and J usage is TRBJ2-7, with 9 bases that match TRBD2. The receptor's source is a man aged 45 to 65 with renal cell carcinoma. The sample was blood, taken from a patient whose treatment included radiotherapy and nephrectomy. The CDR3 loop reads CASSLAPGLAGSYEQYF. In nucleotides, the CDR3 is TGTGCCAGCAGCTTAGCGCCCGGTCTAGCGGGGAGTTACGAGCAGTACTTC.